One and the same sample provided the 29 T cell receptor beta chains below, sequenced in a study of beta chain features in type 1 diabetes. Study-wide points: Moderate but significant shortening of TCRB CDR3s was recorded in all four CD4+ subsets from Type 1 diabetes patients.

Antigen specificity for these receptors is unknown. cDNA synthesis used the whole RNA isolate, giving expressed TCRB sequences. Produced via immunoSEQ multiplex PCR; TCRdb's table is partial and in-frame only. The sample contains over 650,000 clones, around 15% of which appear only once. Sequencing input: naive CD4+ T cells from blood. The receptors stem from a man aged 18 to 30 with type 1 diabetes.

The rearrangement uses TRBV6-5 and TRBJ2-1; TRBD1 might be the D (6 bases). Trimming removed 5 bases from V and 0 bases from J, with 11 bases in between. CDR1 is MNHEY and CDR2 is SVGAGI in the germline V gene. The CDR3 runs 15 residues. CDR3 region: CASSTQGSSYNEQFF. DNA for the CDR3: TGTGCCAGCAGTACCCAGGGGAGCTCCTACAATGAGCAGTTCTTC.

The chain uses TRBV6-5 and TRBJ2-7; perhaps TRBD2 as D (5 bases). The CDR3 contains 13 residues. From germline, CDR1 is MNHEY and CDR2 SVGAGI. Trimming removed 7 bases at V and 2 bases at J, with 12 bases between. CDR3 loop: CASTFRGAYEQYF. In nucleotides, the CDR3 is TGTGCCAGCACCTTTCGGGGAGCCTACGAGCAGTACTTC.

This chain links TRBV29-1 with TRBJ1-2; D uncertain. The CDR3 has 12 residues. In germline, CDR1 is SQVTM, CDR2 ANQGSEA. Trimming cost V 3 bases and J 6 bases, with 11 bases left between them. CDR3 coding DNA: TGCAGCGTTGACAAAGGGAGTCATGGCTACACCTTC. Translating gives CSVDKGSHGYTF.

In the case of this clone: The sample holds other DNA sequences that translate to the same CDR3. This chain links TRBV7-9 with TRBJ2-7; D gene ambiguous. CDR1 is SEHNR and CDR2 is FQNEAQ in the germline V gene (reference sequence). The CDR3 is 13 residues long. Deletions cut 1 base from V and 4 bases from J, with 8 bases between. The CDR3 sequence is CASSLGGDYEQYF. Written as DNA, the CDR3 is TGTGCCAGCAGCTTAGGTGGGGATTACGAGCAGTACTTC. Together with reference TRBV7-9 and TRBJ2-7, the CDR3 gives the full variable domain: DTGVSQNPRHKITKRGQNVTFRCDPISEHNRLYWYRQTLGQGPEFLTYFQNEAQLEKSRLLSDRFSAERPKGSFSTLEIQRTEQGDSAMYLCASSLGGDYEQYFGPGTRLTVT.

A few counts support this clone. The V and J genes are TRBV15 and TRBJ2-7, with 13 bases fitting TRBD2. Losses at the gene ends were 5 bases for V and 13 bases for J; bases not matched to a gene: 8. The CDR3 totals 13 residues. Looked up from germline, CDR1 is LNHNV and CDR2 is YYDKDF (reference sequence). In DNA, the CDR3 is TGTGCCACCAGCGCCAGGACTAGCGGGAGACATTACTTC. This translates into CATSARTSGRHYF.

V gene TRBV28 combines with J gene TRBJ2-7; 15 nucleotides agree with TRBD2. This CDR3 is built from 15 residues. Germline V gene data show CDR1 as MDHEN and CDR2 as SYDVKM. V shed 6 bases, J shed 4 bases, and the junction held 4 bases outside the gene matches. CDR3 DNA: TGTGCCAGCAGATCGGGACTAGCGGGGGGATACGAGCAGTACTTC. Amino acid sequence: CASRSGLAGGYEQYF.

In this sample, this clone turned up a few times. This sequence joins TRBV29-1 and TRBJ2-5; no firm D call. The length of the CDR3 is 13 residues. Germline assignment: CDR1 SQVTM and CDR2 ANQGSEA. Trimming stripped 3 bases from V and 0 bases from J, with 8 bases between. CDR3 in DNA: TGCAGCGTTGACGATGGGAACCAAGAGACCCAGTACTTC. Its translation is CSVDDGNQETQYF.

This clone was counted a few times. The V and J genes are TRBV10-3 and TRBJ1-6, with D unresolved. Trimming left V 3 bases short and J 8 bases short, with 8 bases between. Germline V CDR1 and CDR2: ENHRY, SYGVKD. This CDR3 has 13 residues. This CDR3 reads CAISDERDSPLHF. CDR3 coding DNA: TGTGCCATCAGTGACGAGAGGGATTCACCCCTCCACTTT.

This clone was found a few times. V gene TRBV30 combines with J gene TRBJ1-5; 8 bases align to TRBD1. Germline trimming cut 0 bases from V and 7 bases from J; bases unmatched to any gene: 5. There are 14 residues in the CDR3. The germline V gene encodes CDR1 GTSNPN and CDR2 SVGIG (reference sequence). The CDR3 reads CAWSVPGGSQPQHF. CDR3 coding DNA: TGTGCCTGGAGTGTCCCAGGGGGCAGCCAGCCCCAGCATTTT.

This clone was seen only a few times. The V and J genes are TRBV5-4 and TRBJ1-5; D gene ambiguous. The CDR3 consists of 15 residues. Germline V lookup: CDR1 SGHNT, CDR2 YYREEE (reference sequence). The V end was cut by 1 base, the J end by 2 bases, with 10 bases between. DNA of the CDR3: TGTGCCAGCAGCTTGATGGGGAATGGCAATCAGCCCCAGCATTTT. Protein: CASSLMGNGNQPQHF.

The V gene is TRBV25-1, the J gene TRBJ1-1, with D possibly being TRBD1 (5 bases). Germline lookup yields CDR1 MGHDK and CDR2 SYGVNS. V lost 5 bases, J lost 0 bases, and 13 bases lay in between. The CDR3 is made up of 15 amino acids. In DNA form, the CDR3 reads TGTGCCAGCAGTCCGCCAGGGAGCCTGAACACTGAAGCTTTCTTT. It codes for CASSPPGSLNTEAFF.

This clone has more than one count but fewer than ten. The chain employs TRBV9 and TRBJ2-1; 11 nucleotides match TRBD2. Unmatched junction bases numbered 7, after V lost 4 bases and J lost 4 bases. CDR3 length: 16 residues. Germline V gene sequence: CDR1 SGDLS, CDR2 YYNGEE. This chain's CDR3 is CASSSQTSGGYNEQFF. The CDR3 bases are TGTGCCAGCAGCTCTCAAACTAGCGGGGGTTACAATGAGCAGTTCTTC.

The chain couples TRBV10-3 to TRBJ1-6; weak D call: TRBD1 (5 bases). The CDR3 consists of 15 residues. Germline V gene data show CDR1 as ENHRY and CDR2 as SYGVKD. The V and J ends lost 7 bases and 5 bases respectively, with 15 bases between them. The CDR3 nucleotides are TGTGCCATCAAAATTGCCGGGACGAATAATTCACCCCTCCACTTT. Encoded protein: CAIKIAGTNNSPLHF.

The chain uses TRBV30 and TRBJ1-1, with D unclear. CDR1 and CDR2 (germline): GTSNPN, SVGIG (reference sequence). V was shortened by 4 bases and J by 0 bases, with 9 bases between the two germline ends. CDR3 size: 13 residues. The CDR3: CAWTHIMNTEAFF. The CDR3 nucleotides read TGTGCCTGGACACATATAATGAACACTGAAGCTTTCTTT.

This clone turned up a few times. J is TRBJ1-5 and V is TRBV9; no firm D call. Germline V lookup: CDR1 SGDLS, CDR2 YYNGEE. The CDR3 has 14 residues. Trimming removed 3 bases at V and 9 bases at J, with 16 bases between. The CDR3 sequence is CASSARTDVGPQHF. The CDR3 DNA sequence: TGTGCCAGCAGCGCGAGGACGGACGTCGGGCCCCAGCATTTT.

This clone was counted a single time. The chain combines TRBV6-5 with TRBJ1-4; the D gene is possibly TRBD1 (5 bases). The ends were cut back, 6 bases at V and 14 bases at J, with 25 bases in the middle. Germline V gene sequence: CDR1 MNHEY, CDR2 SVGAGI. CDR3 length equals 15 residues. The CDR3 protein is CASSNTGRFPKWLFF. Here the CDR3 DNA reads TGTGCCAGCAGCAATACAGGCCGCTTCCCCAAATGGCTGTTTTTT.

This chain connects TRBV28 to TRBJ2-3; 14 nucleotides align to TRBD2. Germline CDR1 reads MDHEN; CDR2 reads SYDVKM. There are 18 residues in the CDR3. Germline trimming cut 6 bases from V and 2 bases from J; bases unmatched to any gene: 10. DNA of the CDR3: TGTGCCAGCAGCTCCACGGGACTAGCGGGAGCGATCACAGATACGCAGTATTTT. Translating it yields CASSSTGLAGAITDTQYF. Looking up the rest from reference TRBV28 and TRBJ2-3 gives the full variable domain: DVKVTQSSRYLVKRTGEKVFLECVQDMDHENMFWYRQDPGLGLRLIYFSYDVKMKEKGDIPEGYSVSREKKERFSLILESASTNQTSMYLCASSSTGLAGAITDTQYFGPGTRLTVL.

This chain uses TRBV5-1 with TRBJ2-6, with D hard to call. Between the trimmed V and J ends, which lost 1 base and 0 bases, there was a span of 11 bases. This CDR3 is built from 17 residues. Germline V lookup: CDR1 SGHRS, CDR2 YFSETQ. The CDR3 loop reads CASSLRTARSGANVLTF. DNA of the CDR3: TGCGCCAGCAGCTTGCGAACAGCCCGCTCTGGGGCCAACGTCCTGACTTTC.

The chain uses TRBV7-2 and TRBJ1-6, with D maybe TRBD1 (5 bases). The CDR3 is 14 amino acids. Germline V gene sequence: CDR1 SGHTA, CDR2 FQGNSA. Trimming took 2 bases from V and 9 from J, leaving 11 bases between them. Written as DNA, the CDR3 is TGTGCCAGCAGCTTAACGCAGGGTGGTTCACCCCTCCACTTT. Its protein product is CASSLTQGGSPLHF.

This chain connects TRBV13 to TRBJ2-3, with a tentative D call TRBD1 (6 bases). V lost 7 bases to trimming and J lost 3 bases, with 20 bases between them. This CDR3 contains 16 residues. CDR1 and CDR2 from the germline V gene are PRHDT and FYEKMQ (reference sequence). Written as DNA, the CDR3 is TGTGCCAGCACCCTAAGGGTCGGCAGGGGTACAGATACGCAGTATTTT. Its protein product is CASTLRVGRGTDTQYF.

The chain couples TRBV30 to TRBJ1-5, with unresolved D. The V end was cut by 4 bases, the J end by 1 base, with 8 bases between. The CDR3 has 13 amino acids. Germline V gene lookup returns CDR1 GTSNPN and CDR2 SVGIG (reference sequence). CDR3 in amino acids: CAWTLGSNQPQHF. DNA of the CDR3: TGTGCCTGGACCCTCGGAAGCAATCAGCCCCAGCATTTT.

This clone has only a few counts. The chain recombines TRBV15 with TRBJ2-1; D not resolved. Trimming took 0 bases from V and 5 from J, leaving 2 bases between them. The germline gives CDR1 LNHNV, CDR2 YYDKDF (reference sequence). CDR3 size: 12 residues. This CDR3 reads CATSRDNNEQFF. The CDR3 bases are TGTGCCACCAGCAGAGATAACAATGAGCAGTTCTTC.

This clone has a handful of counts. CDR3 sequence reads: CASSPLGQGSNGRGYTF. In DNA, the CDR3 is TGTGCCAGCTCACCACTGGGGCAGGGAAGCAACGGACGAGGCTACACCTTC. J is TRBJ1-2 and V is TRBV18; possibly TRBD1 for D (5 bases). V lost 1 base and J 8 bases, leaving 23 bases between the germline ends. This CDR3 comprises 17 residues. The V gene's germline CDR1 is KGHSH and CDR2 LQKENI.

The DNA for the CDR3 is TGTGCCAGCAGTTCATCGAGCGGGCCCTACGAGCAGTACTTC. It encodes CASSSSSGPYEQYF. The chain is built from TRBV27 and TRBJ2-7, with D tentatively TRBD2 (6 bases). Germline CDR1 MNHEY, CDR2 SMNVEV (reference sequence). This CDR3 is built from 14 residues. Trimming took off 4 bases at V and 2 bases at J, with 12 bases between the two ends.

In DNA, the CDR3 is TGCGCCAGCAGAGGCGGGAGGGAGGCAGATACGCAGTATTTT. Residues: CASRGGREADTQYF. The rearrangement links TRBV5-1 to TRBJ2-3; 9 bases are shared with TRBD2. From germline, CDR1 is SGHRS and CDR2 YFSETQ. The V segment lost 5 bases and the J segment 4 bases; nucleotides outside the gene matches: 5. The length of the CDR3 is 14 residues. Supplemented by reference TRBV5-1 and TRBJ2-3, the full variable domain reads KAGVTQTPRYLIKTRGQQVTLSCSPISGHRSVSWYQQTPGQGLQFLFEYFSETQRNKGNFPGRFSGRQFSNSRSEMNVSTLELGDSALYLCASRGGREADTQYFGPGTRLTVL.

This clone was seen a few times. The gene calls are TRBV18 and TRBJ1-2; D perhaps matches TRBD1 (6 bases). CDR1 is KGHSH, CDR2 LQKENI, per germline. The CDR3 contains 14 residues. V lost 3 bases and J 8 bases, leaving 16 bases between the germline ends. CDR3 sequence: CASSPSQGGDGYTF. The CDR3, as DNA: TGTGCCAGCTCACCTTCACAGGGTGGGGACGGCTACACCTTC.

The chain uses TRBV5-4 and TRBJ2-2; D ambiguous. This CDR3 contains 13 residues. The V gene's germline CDR1 is SGHNT and CDR2 YYREEE (reference sequence). V was pared by 3 bases and J by 1 base, with 4 bases between. CDR3 region: CASSWGNTGELFF. In nucleotides, the CDR3 is TGTGCCAGCAGCTGGGGGAACACCGGGGAGCTGTTTTTT.

This clone has just a few counts. This chain connects TRBV5-1 to TRBJ2-3, with 15 bases lining up with TRBD2. The trim removed 2 bases at V and 11 bases at J, leaving 6 bases unmatched. This CDR3 has 15 residues. Germline CDR1 is SGHRS and CDR2 is YFSETQ. As DNA, the CDR3 is TGCGCCAGCAGCTTATCCGGGACTAGCGGGAGGAGGCAGTATTTT. It translates to CASSLSGTSGRRQYF.

There are a few counts of this clone. This chain links TRBV30 with TRBJ2-1; perhaps TRBD2 as D (5 bases). Per germline, CDR1 GTSNPN and CDR2 SVGIG (reference sequence). The germline V and J ends were trimmed by 2 bases and 9 bases, with 17 bases remaining between them. This CDR3 has 14 residues. This CDR3 reads CAWSMVSRRGEQFF. The CDR3 DNA is TGTGCCTGGAGTATGGTGTCCCGCCGGGGTGAGCAGTTCTTC. Based on the CDR3 plus reference TRBV30 and TRBJ2-1, the full variable domain is SQTIHQWPATLVQPVGSPLSLECTVEGTSNPNLYWYRQAAGRGLQLLFYSVGIGQISSEVPQNLSASRPQDRQFILSSKKLLLSDSGFYLCAWSMVSRRGEQFFGPGTRLTVL.